This TCR beta chain originates from a study of blood T cell repertoires in COVID-19. V shed 8 bases and J shed 2 bases, with 10 bases lying between them. CDR3 length: 13 amino acids. The V gene's germline CDR1 is SEHNR and CDR2 FQNEAQ (reference sequence). Data came from immunoSEQ multiplex PCR; TCRdb stores just in-frame clones and leaves some out. The repertoire includes 120,000 or so clones, over 60% of them detected once, and approximately 35% sits in the top ten. V gene TRBV7-9 combines with J gene TRBJ1-3; possible D gene TRBD1, 5 bases. The sample consisted of peripheral blood. The clonotype comes from a middle-aged man with active or convalescent COVID-19. CDR3 nucleotides: TGTGCCAGCCGAGCGGGGGCTGGAAACACCATATATTTT. Translation gives CASRAGAGNTIYF.